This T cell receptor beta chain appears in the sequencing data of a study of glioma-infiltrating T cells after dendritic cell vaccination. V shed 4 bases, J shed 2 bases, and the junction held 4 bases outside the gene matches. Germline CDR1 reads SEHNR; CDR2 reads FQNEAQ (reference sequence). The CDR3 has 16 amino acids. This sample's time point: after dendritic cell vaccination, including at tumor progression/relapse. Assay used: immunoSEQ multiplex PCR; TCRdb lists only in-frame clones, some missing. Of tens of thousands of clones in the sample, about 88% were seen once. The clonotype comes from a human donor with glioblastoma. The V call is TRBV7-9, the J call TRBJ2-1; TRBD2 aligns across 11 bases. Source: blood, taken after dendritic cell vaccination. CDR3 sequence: CASSSLAGGPYNEQFF. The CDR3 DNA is TGTGCCAGCAGCTCATTAGCGGGAGGGCCCTACAATGAGCAGTTCTTC.